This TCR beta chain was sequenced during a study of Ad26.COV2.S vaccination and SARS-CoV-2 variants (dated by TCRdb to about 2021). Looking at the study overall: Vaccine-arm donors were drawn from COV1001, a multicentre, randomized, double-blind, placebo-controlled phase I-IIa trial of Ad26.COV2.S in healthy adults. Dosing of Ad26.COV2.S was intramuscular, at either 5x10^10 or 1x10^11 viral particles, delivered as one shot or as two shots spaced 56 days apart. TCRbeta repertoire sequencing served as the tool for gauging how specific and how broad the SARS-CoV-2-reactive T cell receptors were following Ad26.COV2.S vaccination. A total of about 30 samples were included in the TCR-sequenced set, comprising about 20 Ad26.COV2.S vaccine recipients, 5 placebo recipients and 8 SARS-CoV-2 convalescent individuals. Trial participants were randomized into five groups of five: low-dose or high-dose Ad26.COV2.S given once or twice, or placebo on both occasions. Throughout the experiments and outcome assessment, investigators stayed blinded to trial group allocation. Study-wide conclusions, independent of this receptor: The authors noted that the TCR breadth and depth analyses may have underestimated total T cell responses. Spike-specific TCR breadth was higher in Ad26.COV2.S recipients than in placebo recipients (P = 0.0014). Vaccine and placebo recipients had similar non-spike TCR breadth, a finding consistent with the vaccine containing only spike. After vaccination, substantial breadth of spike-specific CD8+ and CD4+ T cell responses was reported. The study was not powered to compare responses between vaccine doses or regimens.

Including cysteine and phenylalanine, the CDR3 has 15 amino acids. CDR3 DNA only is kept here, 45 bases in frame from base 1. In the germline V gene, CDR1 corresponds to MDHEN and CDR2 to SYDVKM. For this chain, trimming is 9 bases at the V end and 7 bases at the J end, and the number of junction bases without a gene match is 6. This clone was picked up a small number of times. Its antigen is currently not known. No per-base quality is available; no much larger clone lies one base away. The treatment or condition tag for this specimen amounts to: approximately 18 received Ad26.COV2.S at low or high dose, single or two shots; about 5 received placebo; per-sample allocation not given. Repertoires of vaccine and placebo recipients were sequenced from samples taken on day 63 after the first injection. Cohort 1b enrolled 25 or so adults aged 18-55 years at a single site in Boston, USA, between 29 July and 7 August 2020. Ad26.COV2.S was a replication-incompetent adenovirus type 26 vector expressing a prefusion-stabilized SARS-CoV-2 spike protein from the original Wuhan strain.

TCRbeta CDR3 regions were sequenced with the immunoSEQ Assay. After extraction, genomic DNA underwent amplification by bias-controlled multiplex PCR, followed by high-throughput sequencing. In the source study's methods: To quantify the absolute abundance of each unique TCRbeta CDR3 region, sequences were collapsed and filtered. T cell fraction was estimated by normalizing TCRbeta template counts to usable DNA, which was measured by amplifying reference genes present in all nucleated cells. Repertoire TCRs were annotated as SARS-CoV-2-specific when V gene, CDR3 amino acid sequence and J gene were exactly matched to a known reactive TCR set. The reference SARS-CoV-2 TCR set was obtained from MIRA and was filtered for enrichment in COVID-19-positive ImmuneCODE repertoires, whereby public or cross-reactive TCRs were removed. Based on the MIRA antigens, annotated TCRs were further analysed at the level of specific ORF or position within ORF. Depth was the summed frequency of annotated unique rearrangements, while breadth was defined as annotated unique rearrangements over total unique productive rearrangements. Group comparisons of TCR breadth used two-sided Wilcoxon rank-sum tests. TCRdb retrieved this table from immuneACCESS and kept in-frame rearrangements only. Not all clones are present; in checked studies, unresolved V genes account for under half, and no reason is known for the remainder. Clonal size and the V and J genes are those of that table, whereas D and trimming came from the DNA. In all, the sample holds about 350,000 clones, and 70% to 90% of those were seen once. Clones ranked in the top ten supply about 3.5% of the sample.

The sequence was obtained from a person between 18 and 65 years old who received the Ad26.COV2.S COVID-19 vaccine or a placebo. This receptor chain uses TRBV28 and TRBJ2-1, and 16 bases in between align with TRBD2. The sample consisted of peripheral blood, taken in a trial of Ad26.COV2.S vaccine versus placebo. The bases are TGTGCCAGTGGGACTAGCGGGAGGGCAGCTAATGAGCAGTTCTTC. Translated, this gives CASGTSGRAANEQFF.